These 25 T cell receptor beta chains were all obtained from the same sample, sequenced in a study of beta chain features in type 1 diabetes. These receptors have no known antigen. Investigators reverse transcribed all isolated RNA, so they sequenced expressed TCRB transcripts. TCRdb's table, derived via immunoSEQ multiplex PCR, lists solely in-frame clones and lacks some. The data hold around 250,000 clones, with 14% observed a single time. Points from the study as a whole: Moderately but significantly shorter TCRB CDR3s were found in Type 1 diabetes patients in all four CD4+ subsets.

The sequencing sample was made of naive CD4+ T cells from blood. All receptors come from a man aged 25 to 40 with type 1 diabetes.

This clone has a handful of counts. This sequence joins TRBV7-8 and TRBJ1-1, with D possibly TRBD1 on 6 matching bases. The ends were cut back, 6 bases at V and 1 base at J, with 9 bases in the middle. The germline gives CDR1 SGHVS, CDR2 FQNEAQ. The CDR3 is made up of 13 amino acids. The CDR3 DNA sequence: TGTGCCAGCAGTTACAGGGCGAACACTGAAGCTTTCTTT. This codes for CASSYRANTEAFF.

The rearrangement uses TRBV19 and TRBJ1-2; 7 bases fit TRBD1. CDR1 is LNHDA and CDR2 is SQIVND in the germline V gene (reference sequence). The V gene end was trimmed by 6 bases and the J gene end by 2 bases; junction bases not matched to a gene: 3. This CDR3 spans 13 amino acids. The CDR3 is CASRPQGNYGYTF. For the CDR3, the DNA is TGTGCCAGTAGGCCACAGGGGAACTATGGCTACACCTTC.

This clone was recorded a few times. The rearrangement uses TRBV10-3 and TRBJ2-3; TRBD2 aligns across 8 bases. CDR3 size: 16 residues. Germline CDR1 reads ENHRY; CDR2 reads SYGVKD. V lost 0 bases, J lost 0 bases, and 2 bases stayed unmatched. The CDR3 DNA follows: TGTGCCATCAGTGAGTCATTAGCGGGAAGCACAGATACGCAGTATTTT. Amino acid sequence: CAISESLAGSTDTQYF.

The CDR3 loop is CASSRAGLGDQETQYF. DNA for the CDR3: TGTGCCAGTAGCCGGGCAGGACTAGGGGACCAAGAGACCCAGTACTTC. V usage is TRBV19 and J usage is TRBJ2-5; TRBD2 aligns across 7 bases. There are 16 residues in the CDR3. Germline V gives CDR1 LNHDA, CDR2 SQIVND (reference sequence). V gave up 6 bases and J gave up 0 bases; unmatched junction bases: 10.

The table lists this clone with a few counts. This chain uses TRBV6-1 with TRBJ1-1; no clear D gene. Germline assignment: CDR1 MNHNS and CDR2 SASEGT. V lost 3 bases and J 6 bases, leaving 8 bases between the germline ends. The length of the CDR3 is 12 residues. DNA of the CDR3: TGTGCCAGCAGTGACTATTTTGCTGAAGCTTTCTTT. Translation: CASSDYFAEAFF.

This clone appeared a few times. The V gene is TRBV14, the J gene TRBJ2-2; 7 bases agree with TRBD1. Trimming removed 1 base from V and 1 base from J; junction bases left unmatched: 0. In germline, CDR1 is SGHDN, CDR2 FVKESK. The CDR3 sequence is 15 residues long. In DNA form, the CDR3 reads TGTGCCAGCAGCCAAGGGACAGGGAACACCGGGGAGCTGTTTTTT. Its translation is CASSQGTGNTGELFF.

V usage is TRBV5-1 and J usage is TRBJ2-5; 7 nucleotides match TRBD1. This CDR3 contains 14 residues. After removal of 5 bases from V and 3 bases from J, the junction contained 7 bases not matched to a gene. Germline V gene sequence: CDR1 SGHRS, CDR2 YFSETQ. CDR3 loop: CASSSVGTEETQYF. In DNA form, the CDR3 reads TGCGCCAGCAGTTCTGTCGGGACAGAAGAGACCCAGTACTTC.

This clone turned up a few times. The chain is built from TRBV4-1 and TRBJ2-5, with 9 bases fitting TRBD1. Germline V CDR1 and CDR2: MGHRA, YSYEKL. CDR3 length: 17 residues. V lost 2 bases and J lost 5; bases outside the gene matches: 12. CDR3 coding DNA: TGCGCCAGCAGCCAATTTCCCCCGGGACAGGGTTACGAGACCCAGTACTTC. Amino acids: CASSQFPPGQGYETQYF.

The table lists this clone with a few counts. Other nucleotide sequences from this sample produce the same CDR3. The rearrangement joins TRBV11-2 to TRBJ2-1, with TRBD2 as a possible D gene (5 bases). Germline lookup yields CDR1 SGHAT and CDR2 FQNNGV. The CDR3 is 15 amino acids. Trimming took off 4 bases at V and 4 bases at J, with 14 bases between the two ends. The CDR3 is CASSSLLGSYNEQFF. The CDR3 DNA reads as TGTGCCAGCAGCTCCCTACTAGGAAGTTACAATGAGCAGTTCTTC.

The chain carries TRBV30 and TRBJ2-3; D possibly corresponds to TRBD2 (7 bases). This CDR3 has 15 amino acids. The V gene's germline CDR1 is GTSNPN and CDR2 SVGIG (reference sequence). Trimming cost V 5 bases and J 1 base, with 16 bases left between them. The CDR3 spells CAWARGAGGTDTQYF. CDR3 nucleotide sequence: TGTGCCTGGGCCCGGGGGGCGGGGGGCACAGATACGCAGTATTTT. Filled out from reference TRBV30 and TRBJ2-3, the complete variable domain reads SQTIHQWPATLVQPVGSPLSLECTVEGTSNPNLYWYRQAAGRGLQLLFYSVGIGQISSEVPQNLSASRPQDRQFILSSKKLLLSDSGFYLCAWARGAGGTDTQYFGPGTRLTVL.

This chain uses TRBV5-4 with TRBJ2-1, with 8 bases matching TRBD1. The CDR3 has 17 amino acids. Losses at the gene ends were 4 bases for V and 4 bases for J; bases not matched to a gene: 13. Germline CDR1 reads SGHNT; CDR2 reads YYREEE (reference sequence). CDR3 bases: TGTGCCAGCAGCCGTGGGGGACAGGCGGTTGTATACAATGAGCAGTTCTTC. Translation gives CASSRGGQAVVYNEQFF. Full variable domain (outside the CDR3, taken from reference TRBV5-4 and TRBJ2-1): ETGVTQSPTHLIKTRGQQVTLRCSSQSGHNTVSWYQQALGQGPQFIFQYYREEENGRGNFPPRFSGLQFPNYSSELNVNALELDDSALYLCASSRGGQAVVYNEQFFGPGTRLTVL.

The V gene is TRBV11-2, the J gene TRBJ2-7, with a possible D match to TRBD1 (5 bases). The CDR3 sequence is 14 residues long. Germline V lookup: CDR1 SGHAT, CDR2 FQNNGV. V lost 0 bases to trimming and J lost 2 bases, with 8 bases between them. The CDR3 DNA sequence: TGTGCCAGCAGCTTAGACCTGACAGCCTACGAGCAGTACTTC. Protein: CASSLDLTAYEQYF. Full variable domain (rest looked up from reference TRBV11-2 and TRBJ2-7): EAGVAQSPRYKIIEKRQSVAFWCNPISGHATLYWYQQILGQGPKLLIQFQNNGVVDDSQLPKDRFSAERLKGVDSTLKIQPAKLEDSAVYLCASSLDLTAYEQYFGPGTRLTVT.

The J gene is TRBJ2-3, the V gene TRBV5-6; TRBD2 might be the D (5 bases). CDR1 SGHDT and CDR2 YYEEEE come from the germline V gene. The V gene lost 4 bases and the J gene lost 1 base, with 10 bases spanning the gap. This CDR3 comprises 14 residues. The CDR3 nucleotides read TGTGCCAGCAGCCGATACGGGGGCACAGATACGCAGTATTTT. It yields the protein CASSRYGGTDTQYF.

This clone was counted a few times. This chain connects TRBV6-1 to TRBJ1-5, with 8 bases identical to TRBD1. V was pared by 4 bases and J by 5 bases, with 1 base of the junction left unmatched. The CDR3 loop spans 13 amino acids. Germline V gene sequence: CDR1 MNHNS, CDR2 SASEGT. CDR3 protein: CASSGTGHQPQHF. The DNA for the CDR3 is TGTGCCAGCAGTGGGACAGGGCATCAGCCCCAGCATTTT.

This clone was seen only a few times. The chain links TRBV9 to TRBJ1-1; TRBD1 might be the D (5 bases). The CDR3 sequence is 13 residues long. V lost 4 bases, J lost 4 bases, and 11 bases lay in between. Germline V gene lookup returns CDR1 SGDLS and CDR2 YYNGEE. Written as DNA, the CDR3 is TGTGCCAGCAGCTTGGGGGGAGGCACTGAAGCTTTCTTT. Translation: CASSLGGGTEAFF.

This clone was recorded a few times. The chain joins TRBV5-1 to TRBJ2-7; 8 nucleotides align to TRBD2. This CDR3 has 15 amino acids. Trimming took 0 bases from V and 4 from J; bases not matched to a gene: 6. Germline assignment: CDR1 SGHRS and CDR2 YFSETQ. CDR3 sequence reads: CASSLAMREVYEQYF. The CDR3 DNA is TGCGCCAGCAGCTTGGCCATGCGGGAGGTATACGAGCAGTACTTC.

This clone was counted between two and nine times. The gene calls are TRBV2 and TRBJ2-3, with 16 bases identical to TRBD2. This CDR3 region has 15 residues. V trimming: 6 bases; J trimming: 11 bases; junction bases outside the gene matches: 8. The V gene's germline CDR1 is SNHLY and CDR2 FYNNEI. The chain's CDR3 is CASRGTSGGGRGQYF. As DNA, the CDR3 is TGTGCCAGCAGAGGGACTAGCGGGGGGGGCCGGGGGCAGTATTTT.

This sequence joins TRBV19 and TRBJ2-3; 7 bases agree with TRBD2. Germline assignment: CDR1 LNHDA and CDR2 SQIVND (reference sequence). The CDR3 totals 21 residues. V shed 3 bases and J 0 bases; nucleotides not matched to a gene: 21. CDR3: CASSIPSAGASPGTSTDTQYF. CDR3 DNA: TGTGCCAGTAGTATCCCCTCGGCGGGAGCGTCCCCAGGGACTAGCACAGATACGCAGTATTTT.

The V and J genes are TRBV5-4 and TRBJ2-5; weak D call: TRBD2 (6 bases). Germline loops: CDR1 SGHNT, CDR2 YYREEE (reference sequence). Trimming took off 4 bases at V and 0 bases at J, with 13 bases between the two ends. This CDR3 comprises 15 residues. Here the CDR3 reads CASSRRLANQETQYF. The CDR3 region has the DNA TGTGCCAGCAGCCGAAGGCTAGCGAACCAAGAGACCCAGTACTTC.

The CDR3 DNA sequence: TGTGCCAGCAGCTCCCCCCTACGAAGCCAAGAGACCCAGTACTTC. Translation gives CASSSPLRSQETQYF. The rearrangement links TRBV7-9 to TRBJ2-5, with D uncertain. This CDR3 comprises 15 residues. V was trimmed by 4 bases and J by 1 base, leaving 13 bases between them. Germline CDR1 is SEHNR and CDR2 is FQNEAQ (reference sequence). Filled out from reference TRBV7-9 and TRBJ2-5, the complete variable domain reads DTGVSQNPRHKITKRGQNVTFRCDPISEHNRLYWYRQTLGQGPEFLTYFQNEAQLEKSRLLSDRFSAERPKGSFSTLEIQRTEQGDSAMYLCASSSPLRSQETQYFGPGTRLLVL.

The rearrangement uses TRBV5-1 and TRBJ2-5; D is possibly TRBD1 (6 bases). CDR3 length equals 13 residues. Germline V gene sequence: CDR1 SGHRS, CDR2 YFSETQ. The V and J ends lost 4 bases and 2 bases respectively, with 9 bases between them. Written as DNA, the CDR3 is TGCGCCAGCAGCAGAGGACAGCAAGAGACCCAGTACTTC. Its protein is CASSRGQQETQYF.

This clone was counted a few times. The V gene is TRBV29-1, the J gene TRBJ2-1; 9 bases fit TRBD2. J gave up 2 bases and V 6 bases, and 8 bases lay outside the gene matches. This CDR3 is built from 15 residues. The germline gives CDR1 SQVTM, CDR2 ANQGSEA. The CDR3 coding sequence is TGCAGCGTCCGCGCGACTAGCGGCACCTACAATGAGCAGTTCTTC. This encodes CSVRATSGTYNEQFF.

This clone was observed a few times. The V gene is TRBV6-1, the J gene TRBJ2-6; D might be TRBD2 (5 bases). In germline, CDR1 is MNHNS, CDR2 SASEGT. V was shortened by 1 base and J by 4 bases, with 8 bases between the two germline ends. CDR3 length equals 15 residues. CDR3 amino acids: CASSEGGSGANVLTF. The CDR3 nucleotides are TGTGCCAGCAGTGAAGGAGGGTCAGGGGCCAACGTCCTGACTTTC.

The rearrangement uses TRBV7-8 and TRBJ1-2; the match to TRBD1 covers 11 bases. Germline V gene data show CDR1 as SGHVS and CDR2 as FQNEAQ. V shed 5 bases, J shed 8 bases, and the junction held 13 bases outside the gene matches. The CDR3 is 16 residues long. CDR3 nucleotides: TGTGCCAGCAGCCTCTACGGACAGGGGGCGGGCGGGGGCTACACCTTC. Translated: CASSLYGQGAGGGYTF. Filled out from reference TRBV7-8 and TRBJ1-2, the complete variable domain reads GAGVSQSPRYKVAKRGQDVALRCDPISGHVSLFWYQQALGQGPEFLTYFQNEAQLDKSGLPSDRFFAERPEGSVSTLKIQRTQQEDSAVYLCASSLYGQGAGGGYTFGSGTRLTVV.

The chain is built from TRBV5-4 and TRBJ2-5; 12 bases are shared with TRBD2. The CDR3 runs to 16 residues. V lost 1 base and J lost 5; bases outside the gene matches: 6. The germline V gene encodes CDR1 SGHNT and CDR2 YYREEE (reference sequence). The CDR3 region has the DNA TGTGCCAGCAGCTTGCCTAGCGGGGGGGCATTGGAGACCCAGTACTTC. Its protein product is CASSLPSGGALETQYF.